What follows is one TCR beta chain and its context. This sample was included in a study of tumor-infiltrating lymphocytes in primary liver carcinoma. Blood RNA was derived from unsorted whole blood, and germline DNA was extracted too. A primer matching the constant region was used to make TCR beta cDNA from approximately 500 ng of total RNA. Libraries of TCR beta came from three nested multiplex PCR rounds with slightly modified ARM-PCR. TRBV1-TRBV30 forward primers paired with a C-beta reverse primer drove the first two PCR rounds, 10 cycles each. MiXCR was run by TCRdb on the multiplex PCR reads, yielding one entry per CDR3 protein. The data show about 180,000 distinct CDR3 sequences, about 60% seen once. The V end lost 5 bases, the J end lost 2 bases, and 15 bases lay between the germline ends. The germline V gene has CDR1 MNHEY and CDR2 SVGEGT. The CDR3 spans 15 residues.

This TCR came from a man aged 40-49 years with primary liver carcinoma and hepatitis B virus infection. Material: peripheral blood. V gene TRBV6-2 or TRBV6-3 combines with J gene TRBJ2-5, with D uncertain. The CDR3 here is CASSPRSTTQETQYF. CDR3 in DNA: TGTGCCAGCAGTCCCCGCAGCACCACTCAAGAGACCCAGTACTTC.